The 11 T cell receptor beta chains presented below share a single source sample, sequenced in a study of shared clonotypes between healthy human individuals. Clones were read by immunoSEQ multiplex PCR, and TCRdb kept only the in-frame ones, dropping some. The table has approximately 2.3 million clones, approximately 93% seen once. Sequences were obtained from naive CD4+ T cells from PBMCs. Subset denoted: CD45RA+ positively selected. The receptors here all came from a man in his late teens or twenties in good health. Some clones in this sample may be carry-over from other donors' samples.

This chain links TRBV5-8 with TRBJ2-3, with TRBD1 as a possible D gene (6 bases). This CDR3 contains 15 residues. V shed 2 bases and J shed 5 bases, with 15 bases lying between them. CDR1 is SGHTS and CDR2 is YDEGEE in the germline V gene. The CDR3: CASSFHSQGQDTQYF. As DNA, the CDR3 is TGTGCCAGCAGCTTCCACTCTCAGGGGCAAGATACGCAGTATTTT.

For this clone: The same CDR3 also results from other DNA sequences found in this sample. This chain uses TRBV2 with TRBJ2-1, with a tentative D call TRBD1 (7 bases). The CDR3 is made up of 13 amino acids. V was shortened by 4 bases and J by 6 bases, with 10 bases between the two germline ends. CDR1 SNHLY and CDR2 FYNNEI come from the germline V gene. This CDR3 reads CASSGQGGNEQFF. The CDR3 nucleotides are TGTGCCAGCAGTGGACAGGGAGGCAATGAGCAGTTCTTC. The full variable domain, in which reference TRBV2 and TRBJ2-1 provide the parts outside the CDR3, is EPEVTQTPSHQVTQMGQEVILRCVPISNHLYFYWYRQILGQKVEFLVSFYNNEISEKSEIFDDQFSVERPDGSNFTLKIRSTKLEDSAMYFCASSGQGGNEQFFGPGTRLTVL.

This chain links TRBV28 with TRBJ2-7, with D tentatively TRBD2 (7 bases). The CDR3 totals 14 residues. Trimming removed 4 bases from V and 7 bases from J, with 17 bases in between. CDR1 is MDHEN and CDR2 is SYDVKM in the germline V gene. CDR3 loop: CASSSSGTTLEQYF. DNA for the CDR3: TGTGCCAGCAGTTCGAGCGGGACAACCTTGGAGCAGTACTTC.

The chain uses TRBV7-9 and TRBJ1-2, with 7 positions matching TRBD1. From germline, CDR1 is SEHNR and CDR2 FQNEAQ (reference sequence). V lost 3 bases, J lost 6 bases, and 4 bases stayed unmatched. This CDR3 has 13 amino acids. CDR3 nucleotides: TGTGCCAGCAGCTTCACAGGGGCCGATGGCTACACCTTC. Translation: CASSFTGADGYTF.

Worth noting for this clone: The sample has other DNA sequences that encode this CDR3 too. The DNA of the CDR3 is TGTGCCAGCAGTTCTGACAGCTACGAGCAGTACTTC. Translation gives CASSSDSYEQYF. The chain couples TRBV2 to TRBJ2-7, with D possibly TRBD1 on 5 matching bases. V lost 5 bases and J 3 bases, leaving 8 bases between the germline ends. Germline-derived CDR1 and CDR2 are SNHLY and FYNNEI. This CDR3 region has 12 residues. Combining the CDR3 with reference TRBV2 and TRBJ2-7 gives the whole variable domain EPEVTQTPSHQVTQMGQEVILRCVPISNHLYFYWYRQILGQKVEFLVSFYNNEISEKSEIFDDQFSVERPDGSNFTLKIRSTKLEDSAMYFCASSSDSYEQYFGPGTRLTVT.

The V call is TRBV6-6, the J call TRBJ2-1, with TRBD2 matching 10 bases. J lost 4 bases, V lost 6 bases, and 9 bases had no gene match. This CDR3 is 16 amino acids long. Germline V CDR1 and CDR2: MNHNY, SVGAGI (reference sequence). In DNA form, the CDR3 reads TGTGCCAGCAGCTTACCCGGACTAGCGGTATACAATGAGCAGTTCTTC. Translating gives CASSLPGLAVYNEQFF.

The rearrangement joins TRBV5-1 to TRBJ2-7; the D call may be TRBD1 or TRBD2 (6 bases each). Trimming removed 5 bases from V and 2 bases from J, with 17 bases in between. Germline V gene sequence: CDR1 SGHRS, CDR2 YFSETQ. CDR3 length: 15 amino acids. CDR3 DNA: TGCGCCAGCAGAGCGTTAGGAGGGGGTCCCTACGAGCAGTACTTC. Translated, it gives CASRALGGGPYEQYF.

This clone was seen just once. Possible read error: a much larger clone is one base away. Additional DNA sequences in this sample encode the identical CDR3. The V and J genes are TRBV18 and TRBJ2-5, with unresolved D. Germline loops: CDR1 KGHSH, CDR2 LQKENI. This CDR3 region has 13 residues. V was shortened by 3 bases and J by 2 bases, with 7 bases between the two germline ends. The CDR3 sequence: CASSPGQQETQYF. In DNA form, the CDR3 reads TGTGCCAGCTCACCGGGCCAGCAAGAGACCCAGTACTTC.

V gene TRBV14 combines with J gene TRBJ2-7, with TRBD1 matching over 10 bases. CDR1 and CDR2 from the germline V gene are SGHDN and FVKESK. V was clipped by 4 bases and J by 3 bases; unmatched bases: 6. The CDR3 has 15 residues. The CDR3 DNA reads TGTGCCAGCAGCCTACCTGGGACAGGGGACTACGAGCAGTACTTC. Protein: CASSLPGTGDYEQYF.

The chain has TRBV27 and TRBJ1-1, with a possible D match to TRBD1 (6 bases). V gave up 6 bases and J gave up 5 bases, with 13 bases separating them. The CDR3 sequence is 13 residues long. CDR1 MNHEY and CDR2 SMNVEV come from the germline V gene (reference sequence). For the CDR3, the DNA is TGTGCCAGCAGCCGGGGGAGGGGGACTGAAGCTTTCTTT. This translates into CASSRGRGTEAFF.

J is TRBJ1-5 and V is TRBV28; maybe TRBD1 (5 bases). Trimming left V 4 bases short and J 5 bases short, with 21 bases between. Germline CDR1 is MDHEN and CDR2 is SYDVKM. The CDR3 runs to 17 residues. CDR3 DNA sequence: TGTGCCAGCAGTTCCATACCGCCTTGGGGGGAGCATCAGCCCCAGCATTTT. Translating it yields CASSSIPPWGEHQPQHF.